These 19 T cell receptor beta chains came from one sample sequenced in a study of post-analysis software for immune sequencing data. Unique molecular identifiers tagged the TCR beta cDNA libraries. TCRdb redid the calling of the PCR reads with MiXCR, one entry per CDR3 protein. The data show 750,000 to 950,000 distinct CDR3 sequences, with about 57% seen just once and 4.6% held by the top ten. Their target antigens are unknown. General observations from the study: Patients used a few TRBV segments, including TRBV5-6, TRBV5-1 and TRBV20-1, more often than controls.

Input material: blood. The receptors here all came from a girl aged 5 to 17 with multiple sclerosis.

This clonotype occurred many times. The CDR3 loop is CASSPQGLAGEQFF. The CDR3 DNA reads as TGTGCCAGCAGCCCCCAGGGACTAGCGGGTGAGCAGTTCTTC. The chain uses TRBV7-3 and TRBJ2-1; 12 nucleotides match TRBD2. Germline V lookup: CDR1 SGHTA, CDR2 FQGTGA. J lost 9 bases, V lost 5 bases, and 5 bases had no gene match. There are 14 residues in the CDR3.

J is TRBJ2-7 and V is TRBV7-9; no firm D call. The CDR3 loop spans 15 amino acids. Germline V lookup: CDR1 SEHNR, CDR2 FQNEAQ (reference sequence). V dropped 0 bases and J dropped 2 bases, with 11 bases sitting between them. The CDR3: CASSLADRVAYEQYF. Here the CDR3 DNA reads TGTGCCAGCAGCTTAGCCGATAGGGTCGCCTACGAGCAGTACTTC. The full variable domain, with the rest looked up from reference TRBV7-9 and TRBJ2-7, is DTGVSQNPRHKITKRGQNVTFRCDPISEHNRLYWYRQTLGQGPEFLTYFQNEAQLEKSRLLSDRFSAERPKGSFSTLEIQRTEQGDSAMYLCASSLADRVAYEQYFGPGTRLTVT.

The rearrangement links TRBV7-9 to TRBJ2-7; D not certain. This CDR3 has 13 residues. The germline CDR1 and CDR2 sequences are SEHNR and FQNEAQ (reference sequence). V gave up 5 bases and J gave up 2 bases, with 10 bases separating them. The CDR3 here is CASSPEVTYEQYF. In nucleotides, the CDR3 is TGTGCCAGCAGCCCAGAAGTTACCTACGAGCAGTACTTC.

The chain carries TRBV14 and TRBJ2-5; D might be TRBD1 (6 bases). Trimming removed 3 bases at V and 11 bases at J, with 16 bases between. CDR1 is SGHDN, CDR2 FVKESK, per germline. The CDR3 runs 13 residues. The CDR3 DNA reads TGTGCCAGCAGCCACCGAACAGGGTCTGAGCAGTACTTC. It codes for CASSHRTGSEQYF.

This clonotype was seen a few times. The CDR3 is CSALHGSSYEQYF. CDR3 in DNA: TGCAGCGCCCTACACGGCAGCTCCTACGAGCAGTACTTC. The chain has TRBV29-1 and TRBJ2-7; D is ambiguous. From germline, CDR1 is SQVTM and CDR2 ANQGSEA. Trimming removed 7 bases at V and 0 bases at J, with 13 bases between. The CDR3 length is 13 residues.

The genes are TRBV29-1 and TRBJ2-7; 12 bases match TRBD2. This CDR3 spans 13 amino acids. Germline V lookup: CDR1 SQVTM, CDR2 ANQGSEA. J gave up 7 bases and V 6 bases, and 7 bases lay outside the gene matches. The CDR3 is CSVASGRAREQYF. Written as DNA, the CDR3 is TGCAGCGTGGCTAGCGGGAGGGCCCGAGAGCAGTACTTC.

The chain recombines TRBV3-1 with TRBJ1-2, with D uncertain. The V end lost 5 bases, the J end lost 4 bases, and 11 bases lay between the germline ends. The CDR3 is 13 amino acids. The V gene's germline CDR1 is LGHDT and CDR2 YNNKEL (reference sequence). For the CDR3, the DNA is TGTGCCAGCAGCGGAATTAACCTCTATGGCTACACCTTC. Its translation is CASSGINLYGYTF.

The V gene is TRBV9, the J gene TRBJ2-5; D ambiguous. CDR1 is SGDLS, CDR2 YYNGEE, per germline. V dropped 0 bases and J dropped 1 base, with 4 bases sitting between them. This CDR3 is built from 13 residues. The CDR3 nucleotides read TGTGCCAGCAGCGTAGATCTCCAAGAGACCCAGTACTTC. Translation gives CASSVDLQETQYF.

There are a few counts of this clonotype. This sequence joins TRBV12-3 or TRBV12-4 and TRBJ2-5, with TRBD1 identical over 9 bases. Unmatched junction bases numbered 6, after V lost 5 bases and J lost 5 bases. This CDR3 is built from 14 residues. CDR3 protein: CASSPGQGFETQYF. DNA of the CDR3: TGTGCCAGCAGTCCGGGACAGGGTTTCGAGACCCAGTACTTC.

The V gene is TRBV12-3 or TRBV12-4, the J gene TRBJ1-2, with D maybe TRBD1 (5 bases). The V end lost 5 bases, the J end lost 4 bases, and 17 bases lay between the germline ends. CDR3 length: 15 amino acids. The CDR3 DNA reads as TGTGCCAGCAGTGAATCCGGGGGGTATGCCTATGGCTACACCTTC. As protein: CASSESGGYAYGYTF.

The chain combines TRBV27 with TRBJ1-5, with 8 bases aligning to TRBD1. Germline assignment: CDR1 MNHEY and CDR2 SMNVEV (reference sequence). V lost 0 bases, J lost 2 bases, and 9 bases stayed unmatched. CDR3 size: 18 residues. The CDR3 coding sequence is TGTGCCAGCAGTTTATCGATGAGGTGGACAGGGCGCAATCAGCCCCAGCATTTT. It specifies CASSLSMRWTGRNQPQHF.

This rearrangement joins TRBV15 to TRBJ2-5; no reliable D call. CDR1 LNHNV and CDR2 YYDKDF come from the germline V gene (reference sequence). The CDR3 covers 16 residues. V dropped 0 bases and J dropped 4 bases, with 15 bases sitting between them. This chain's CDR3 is CATSRDGVGSRETQYF. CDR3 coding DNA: TGTGCCACCAGCAGAGATGGCGTGGGATCTAGAGAGACCCAGTACTTC.

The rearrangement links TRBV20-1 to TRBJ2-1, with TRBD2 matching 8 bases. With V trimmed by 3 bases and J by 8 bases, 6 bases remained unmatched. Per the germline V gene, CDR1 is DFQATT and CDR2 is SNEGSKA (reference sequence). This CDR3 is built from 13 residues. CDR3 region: CSASGRGRHEQFF. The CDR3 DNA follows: TGCAGTGCTAGCGGGAGGGGTCGGCATGAGCAGTTCTTC.

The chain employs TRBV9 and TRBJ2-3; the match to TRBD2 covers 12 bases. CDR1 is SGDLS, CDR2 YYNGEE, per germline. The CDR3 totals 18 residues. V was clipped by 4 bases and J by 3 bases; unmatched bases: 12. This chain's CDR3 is CASSNLAGGPGRTDTQYF. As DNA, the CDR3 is TGTGCCAGCAGCAACCTAGCGGGAGGGCCAGGGAGAACAGATACGCAGTATTTT. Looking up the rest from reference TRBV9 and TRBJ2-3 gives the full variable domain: DSGVTQTPKHLITATGQRVTLRCSPRSGDLSVYWYQQSLDQGLQFLIQYYNGEERAKGNILERFSAQQFPDLHSELNLSSLELGDSALYFCASSNLAGGPGRTDTQYFGPGTRLTVL.

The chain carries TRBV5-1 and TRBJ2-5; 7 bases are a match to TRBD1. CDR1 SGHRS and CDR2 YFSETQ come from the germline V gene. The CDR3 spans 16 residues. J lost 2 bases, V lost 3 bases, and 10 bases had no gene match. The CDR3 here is CASSSNRGGGQETQYF. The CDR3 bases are TGCGCCAGCAGCTCTAACAGGGGTGGGGGACAAGAGACCCAGTACTTC. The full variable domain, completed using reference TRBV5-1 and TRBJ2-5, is KAGVTQTPRYLIKTRGQQVTLSCSPISGHRSVSWYQQTPGQGLQFLFEYFSETQRNKGNFPGRFSGRQFSNSRSEMNVSTLELGDSALYLCASSSNRGGGQETQYFGPGTRLLVL.

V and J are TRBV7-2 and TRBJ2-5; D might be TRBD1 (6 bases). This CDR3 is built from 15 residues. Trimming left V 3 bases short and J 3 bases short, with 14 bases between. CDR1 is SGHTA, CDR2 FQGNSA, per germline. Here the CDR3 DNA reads TGTGCCAGCAGCTTGGGGGCCCACTTTAAAGAGACCCAGTACTTC. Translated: CASSLGAHFKETQYF. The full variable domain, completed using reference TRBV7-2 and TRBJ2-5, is GAGVSQSPSNKVTEKGKDVELRCDPISGHTALYWYRQSLGQGLEFLIYFQGNSAPDKSGLPSDRFSAERTGGSVSTLTIQRTQQEDSAVYLCASSLGAHFKETQYFGPGTRLLVL.

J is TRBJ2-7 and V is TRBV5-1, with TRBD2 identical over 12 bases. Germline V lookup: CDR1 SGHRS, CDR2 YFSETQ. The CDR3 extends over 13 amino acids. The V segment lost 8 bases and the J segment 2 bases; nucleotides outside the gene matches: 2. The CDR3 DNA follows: TGCGCCAGTGGACTAGCGGGGCCCTACGAGCAGTACTTC. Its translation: CASGLAGPYEQYF.

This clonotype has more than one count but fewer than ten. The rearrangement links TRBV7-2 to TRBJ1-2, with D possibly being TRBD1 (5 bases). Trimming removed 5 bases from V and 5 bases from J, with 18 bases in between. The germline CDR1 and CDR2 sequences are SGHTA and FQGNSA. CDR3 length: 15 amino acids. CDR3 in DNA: TGTGCCAGCAGCCCAAGGGCCGGGGCACGATATGGCTACACCTTC. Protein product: CASSPRAGARYGYTF.

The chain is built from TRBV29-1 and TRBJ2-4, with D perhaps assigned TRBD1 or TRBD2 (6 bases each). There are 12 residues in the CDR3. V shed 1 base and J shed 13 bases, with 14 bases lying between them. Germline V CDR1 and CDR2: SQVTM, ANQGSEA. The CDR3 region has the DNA TGCAGCGTTGAAGGGGGGGCCAGAGAGCAGTACTTC. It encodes CSVEGGAREQYF.